The 11 T cell receptor beta chains given below trace back to one sample, sequenced in a study of blood T cell repertoires in COVID-19. Generated by immunoSEQ multiplex PCR, the TCRdb table keeps only in-frame clones and is missing some. Among approximately 100,000 clones listed, roughly 80% were seen once. The sequenced material came from peripheral blood. The receptor set was obtained from a woman at least 80 years old with acute or convalescent COVID-19.

The DNA of the CDR3 is TGTGCCAGCAGCAACCGCGGGACTACCCTCCTGGGGGAGACCCAGTACTTC. Amino acid sequence: CASSNRGTTLLGETQYF. This chain joins TRBV3-1 (or the pseudogene TRBV3-2) and TRBJ2-5; 7 bases match TRBD2. Germline lookup yields CDR1 LGHDT and CDR2 YNNKEL (reference sequence). The CDR3 loop spans 17 amino acids. V lost 5 bases, J lost 5 bases, and 17 bases stayed unmatched.

V and J are TRBV27 and TRBJ2-2; TRBD1 matches at 8 bases. The length of the CDR3 is 14 residues. Germline values: CDR1 MNHEY, CDR2 SMNVEV (reference sequence). The V segment lost 6 bases and the J segment 8 bases; nucleotides outside the gene matches: 8. Here the CDR3 DNA reads TGTGCCAGCAGGCGACAGGGGACGGCTGGGGAGCTGTTTTTT. Its protein is CASRRQGTAGELFF.

The V and J genes are TRBV28 and TRBJ1-5; 7 bases map to TRBD1. The J segment lost 5 bases and the V segment lost 5 bases, leaving 6 bases of the junction unmatched. Germline V gives CDR1 MDHEN, CDR2 SYDVKM. This CDR3 is 14 amino acids long. The CDR3 loop reads CASSIGQADQPQHF. The CDR3 bases are TGTGCCAGCAGTATCGGACAGGCTGATCAGCCCCAGCATTTT.

The chain recombines TRBV6-5 with TRBJ1-5; a possible D gene is TRBD1 (6 bases). From germline, CDR1 is MNHEY and CDR2 SVGAGI. V lost 6 bases and J 0 bases, leaving 12 bases between the germline ends. This CDR3 is 15 amino acids long. This CDR3 reads CASSEDSRSNQPQHF. The CDR3 DNA follows: TGTGCCAGCAGCGAGGACAGCCGTAGCAATCAGCCCCAGCATTTT.

The rearrangement joins TRBV2 to TRBJ2-3; D unresolved. Germline V lookup: CDR1 SNHLY, CDR2 FYNNEI. Trimming pared 5 bases from V and 2 bases from J, leaving 5 bases between. CDR3 size: 12 residues. This chain's CDR3 is CASSLDTDTQYF. The CDR3 bases are TGTGCCAGCAGTTTAGACACAGATACGCAGTATTTT.

The chain employs TRBV28 and TRBJ1-2, with 9 bases lining up with TRBD1. CDR1 is MDHEN and CDR2 is SYDVKM in the germline V gene. The CDR3 loop spans 18 amino acids. The V gene end was trimmed by 5 bases and the J gene end by 0 bases; junction bases not matched to a gene: 13. CDR3 DNA: TGTGCCAGCAGTGCGGCCTCCGGGACAGGGACAGCTAACTATGGCTACACCTTC. Protein sequence: CASSAASGTGTANYGYTF.

This chain joins TRBV5-5 and TRBJ1-6; 7 nucleotides line up with TRBD1. The V gene end was trimmed by 5 bases and the J gene end by 0 bases; junction bases not matched to a gene: 5. CDR3 length: 16 amino acids. In germline, CDR1 is SGHKS, CDR2 YYEKEE (reference sequence). The CDR3 DNA reads TGTGCCAGCAGTCCAGGGGGGAGCTCCTATAATTCACCCCTCCACTTT. It codes for CASSPGGSSYNSPLHF.

The rearrangement links TRBV19 to TRBJ1-5, with 7 bases that match TRBD1. The CDR3 sequence is 17 residues long. V gave up 0 bases and J gave up 2 bases; unmatched junction bases: 7. CDR1 and CDR2 (germline): LNHDA, SQIVND (reference sequence). CDR3 sequence reads: CASSIETGTVGNQPQHF. In nucleotides, the CDR3 is TGTGCCAGTAGTATAGAAACCGGGACAGTCGGCAATCAGCCCCAGCATTTT.

The rearrangement uses TRBV28 and TRBJ2-2, with 8 bases fitting TRBD1. Germline V gene lookup returns CDR1 MDHEN and CDR2 SYDVKM. The CDR3 spans 15 residues. With 8 bases clipped from V and 6 bases from J, the junction kept 11 bases outside the gene matches. CDR3 sequence (DNA): TGTGCCAGCGGCACCCAGTCGGACAGGGCCGGGGAGCTGTTTTTT. This translates into CASGTQSDRAGELFF.

V and J are TRBV2 and TRBJ1-3; the D gene is possibly TRBD1 (5 bases). The germline V and J ends were trimmed by 5 bases and 4 bases, with 6 bases remaining between them. The CDR3 has 12 residues. Germline lookup yields CDR1 SNHLY and CDR2 FYNNEI. CDR3 sequence: CASSNRGNTIYF. For the CDR3, the DNA is TGTGCCAGCAGTAACAGGGGAAACACCATATATTTT.

V and J are TRBV6-2 or TRBV6-3 and TRBJ1-1; TRBD1 is a possible D gene (5 bases). Germline V gene lookup returns CDR1 MNHEY and CDR2 SVGEGT. V shed 2 bases and J shed 6 bases, with 16 bases lying between them. This CDR3 comprises 15 residues. Here the CDR3 DNA reads TGTGCCAGCAGTTACGGGGAGGGGAAACTCTCTGAAGCTTTCTTT. Amino acids: CASSYGEGKLSEAFF.